Each of the 11 T cell receptor beta chains below was sequenced from the same sample in a study of T cell repertoires in cytomegalovirus infection. Each CDR3 protein gets one entry after TCRdb re-called the reads with MiXCR. The table records around 740,000 distinct CDR3 sequences, less than 40% of them present only once. The sequencing sample was made of PBMCs. The receptors stem from a human donor in good health (CMV status not recorded). Some clones in this sample may be carry-over from other donors' samples.

The CDR3 region is CASSSQPFSYNEQFF. The CDR3 DNA reads TGTGCCAGCAGTTCACAGCCCTTCTCCTACAATGAGCAGTTCTTC. The rearrangement links TRBV28 to TRBJ2-1; no firm D call. CDR3 length equals 15 residues. Germline V gene sequence: CDR1 MDHEN, CDR2 SYDVKM. V was trimmed by 4 bases and J by 0 bases, leaving 10 bases between them.

The J gene is TRBJ2-3, the V gene TRBV19; D may be TRBD2 (6 bases). This CDR3 spans 14 amino acids. Germline lookup yields CDR1 LNHDA and CDR2 SQIVND (reference sequence). Trimming pared 7 bases from V and 1 base from J, leaving 12 bases between. The CDR3: CASTAGWGTDTQYF. The CDR3 bases are TGTGCCAGTACCGCGGGGTGGGGCACAGATACGCAGTATTTT. The complete variable domain, with remaining parts taken from reference TRBV19 and TRBJ2-3, reads DGGITQSPKYLFRKEGQNVTLSCEQNLNHDAMYWYRQDPGQGLRLIYYSQIVNDFQKGDIAEGYSVSREKKESFPLTVTSAQKNPTAFYLCASTAGWGTDTQYFGPGTRLTVL.

This clonotype was seen only a few times. This sequence joins TRBV6-2 or TRBV6-3 and TRBJ2-5; 10 bases are shared with TRBD2. CDR3 length: 19 residues. Germline lookup yields CDR1 MNHEY and CDR2 SVGEGT. V lost 2 bases, J lost 4 bases, and 16 bases stayed unmatched. DNA for the CDR3: TGTGCCAGCAGTTACGTACACCTGAAACTAGCGGGATTTGGAGAGACCCAGTACTTC. Residues: CASSYVHLKLAGFGETQYF.

With respect to this clonotype: Here the CDR3 omits its conserved ending phenylalanine or tryptophan, so a read error is the likely source. This chain connects TRBV12-3 or TRBV12-4 to TRBJ2-5; TRBD2 matches at 8 bases. This CDR3 region has 14 residues. For the CDR3, the DNA is TGTGCCAACAGTTTTCCGGGAGGGGAAGAGACCCAGTACTTA. It translates to CANSFPGGEETQYL.

The chain is built from TRBV6-5 and TRBJ2-2; 10 bases agree with TRBD2. The CDR3 is made up of 17 amino acids. Unmatched junction bases numbered 9, after V lost 0 bases and J lost 8 bases. CDR1 MNHEY and CDR2 SVGAGI come from the germline V gene. The CDR3 sequence: CASSYSWTSGEAGELFF. The DNA of the CDR3 is TGTGCCAGCAGTTACTCCTGGACTAGCGGCGAGGCGGGGGAGCTGTTTTTT.

This rearrangement joins TRBV28 to TRBJ1-5, with D unresolved. Germline values: CDR1 MDHEN, CDR2 SYDVKM. Trimming removed 8 bases from V and 5 bases from J, with 10 bases in between. This CDR3 spans 12 amino acids. CDR3 region: CASGSTYQPQHF. The CDR3 DNA reads TGTGCCAGCGGTAGCACCTATCAGCCCCAGCATTTT.

V is TRBV7-9 and J is TRBJ2-5; D possibly corresponds to TRBD2 (5 bases). The CDR3 loop spans 15 amino acids. CDR1 is SEHNR, CDR2 FQNEAQ, per germline (reference sequence). Trimming stripped 2 bases from V and 5 bases from J, with 15 bases between. The CDR3 region is CASSLPLLASETQYF. CDR3 DNA: TGTGCCAGCAGCTTACCCCTGCTAGCCTCTGAGACCCAGTACTTC.

This clonotype was counted many times. The chain carries TRBV7-2 and TRBJ1-2, with D unclear. CDR1 is SGHTA and CDR2 is FQGNSA in the germline V gene. The CDR3 runs 14 residues. V was trimmed by 1 base and J by 2 bases, leaving 8 bases between them. CDR3: CASSLESGNYGYTF. The CDR3 DNA sequence: TGTGCCAGCAGCTTAGAGTCCGGGAACTATGGCTACACCTTC.

This clonotype has just one count. The rearrangement links TRBV7-2 to TRBJ2-1, with 12 bases lining up with TRBD2. Germline loops: CDR1 SGHTA, CDR2 FQGNSA. The CDR3 has 18 amino acids. The V and J ends lost 3 bases and 5 bases, in that order; junction bases with no gene match: 11. The chain's CDR3 is CASSLRLAGGLVDNEQFF. The CDR3 coding sequence is TGTGCCAGCAGCTTGCGTCTAGCGGGAGGGCTTGTGGACAATGAGCAGTTCTTC.

There are a few counts of this clonotype. The chain employs TRBV7-9 and TRBJ2-1; 8 nucleotides align to TRBD1. The J segment lost 4 bases and the V segment lost 5 bases, leaving 10 bases of the junction unmatched. Germline V CDR1 and CDR2: SEHNR, FQNEAQ (reference sequence). This CDR3 region has 16 residues. This chain's CDR3 is CASSGGDGQGYNEQFF. The CDR3 DNA reads as TGTGCCAGCAGCGGTGGAGACGGACAGGGTTACAATGAGCAGTTCTTC.

The sample holds a few counts of this clonotype. This chain connects TRBV5-1 to TRBJ2-6; 9 bases agree with TRBD1. The CDR3 runs to 19 residues. The germline CDR1 and CDR2 sequences are SGHRS and YFSETQ. The ends lost 0 bases at V and 0 bases at J; junction bases unmatched: 7. CDR3 protein: CASSLGTGGSISGANVLTF. The CDR3 nucleotides read TGCGCCAGCAGCTTGGGAACAGGGGGCTCTATCTCTGGGGCCAACGTCCTGACTTTC.